This entry is about one TCR beta chain. This specimen comes from a study of blood T cell repertoires in COVID-19. V was pared by 2 bases and J by 0 bases, with 9 bases between. Germline V gene data show CDR1 as SGHVS and CDR2 as FNYEAQ. CDR3 length equals 15 residues. Here immunoSEQ multiplex PCR was the method, and the copy in TCRdb shows in-frame clones only, minus some. Here the sample spans fewer than 300,000 clones, 80% to 90% being singletons. This chain links TRBV7-6 with TRBJ2-3; D gene unclear. Material: PBMCs or T cells enriched from blood (not recorded which). The TCR sequence derives from a young woman who had recovered from COVID-19. Here the CDR3 reads CASSLSVVSTDTQYF. CDR3 DNA: TGTGCCAGCAGCTTATCGGTGGTTAGCACAGATACGCAGTATTTT.